This TCR beta chain was retrieved from a study of blood T cell repertoires in COVID-19. CDR3 length equals 13 residues. V trimming: 5 bases; J trimming: 4 bases; junction bases outside the gene matches: 2. Method: immunoSEQ multiplex PCR; TCRdb's copy keeps in-frame clones and lacks some. Of roughly 250,000 clones in the sample, roughly 86% were seen once. The sequenced sample consisted of PBMCs or T cells enriched from blood (not recorded which). This clonotype was sampled from a woman aged 45-60 years who had recovered from COVID-19. V usage is TRBV12-3 or TRBV12-4 and J usage is TRBJ1-5, with 7 bases that match TRBD1. Here the CDR3 reads CASSKQGNQPQHF. The CDR3 region has the DNA TGTGCCAGCAGTAAACAGGGGAATCAGCCCCAGCATTTT.